One and the same sample provided the 3 T cell receptor beta chains below, sequenced in a study of identical twins. MiXCR, applied by TCRdb to the 5' RACE reads, yields one record per CDR3 protein. This sample carries some 660,000 distinct CDR3 sequences, 8.5% to 9% of them seen once, and the ten largest clones take 0.75% to 1%. The sample was also linked to a second study, of yellow fever vaccine responses in identical twins.

The sequencing input was PBMCs. The receptors stem from a woman between 18 and 29 years old in good health.

The chain uses TRBV27 and TRBJ2-7; perhaps D is TRBD1 or TRBD2 (6 bases each). V gave up 1 base and J gave up 6 bases, with 22 bases separating them. Per the germline V gene, CDR1 is MNHEY and CDR2 is SMNVEV (reference sequence). The CDR3 has 17 amino acids. As DNA, the CDR3 is TGTGCCAGCAGTTTATTGGGTAGACGGAGGGGGGATTCCGAGCAGTACTTC. Translated, it gives CASSLLGRRRGDSEQYF.

This clonotype was observed a handful of times. The gene calls are TRBV11-3 and TRBJ2-3; 8 bases are a match to TRBD1. The CDR3 loop spans 15 amino acids. V trimming: 6 bases; J trimming: 7 bases; junction bases outside the gene matches: 12. Germline-derived CDR1 and CDR2 are SGHNT and YENEEA. DNA for the CDR3: TGTGCCAGCAGTTTTGGACAGGGTATAGGAAATACGCAGTATTTT. It yields the protein CASSFGQGIGNTQYF.

This clonotype was detected ten times or more. The V call is TRBV10-3, the J call TRBJ2-7; TRBD2 matches 12 bases. Unmatched junction bases numbered 6, after V lost 4 bases and J lost 5 bases. Germline V gives CDR1 ENHRY, CDR2 SYGVKD. The CDR3 sequence is 15 residues long. Here the CDR3 reads CAISGLAGVNDEQYF. The CDR3 DNA is TGTGCCATCAGTGGACTAGCGGGGGTGAACGACGAGCAGTACTTC.